Here is one TCR beta chain with its context. Its antigen remains unknown. The CDR3 loop spans 13 amino acids. Germline CDR1 reads LNHDA; CDR2 reads SQIVND (reference sequence). V was pared by 5 bases and J by 1 base, with 9 bases between. The sample comes from a study of cytomegalovirus exposure and HLA in healthy donors. Study-level results: Earlier findings revealed that most TCR beta V segments proved productive either about 90% or about 30% of the time. Researchers counted roughly 150 TCR beta chains as cytomegalovirus-associated.

Amplification used 60 Vbeta primers and 13 Jbeta primers. Generated by immunoSEQ multiplex PCR, the TCRdb table keeps only in-frame clones and is missing some. This sample carries approximately 160,000 clones, about four fifths of them seen once, and the ten largest clones take more than 4%. The material sequenced was PBMCs. This clonotype originated in a man between 18 and 35 years old in good health and CMV-seronegative. This rearrangement joins TRBV19 to TRBJ2-7, with a weak D call TRBD2 (5 bases). As DNA, the CDR3 is TGTGCCAGTAGTGACTCGGGGTCCTACGAGCAGTACTTC. Translation gives CASSDSGSYEQYF.